The 20 T cell receptor beta chains in this list originate from one sample, sequenced in a study of cytomegalovirus exposure and HLA in healthy donors. With 60 Vbeta and 13 Jbeta primers, the PCR was carried out. Measured with immunoSEQ multiplex PCR; TCRdb has only the in-frame clones, and not every one. This sample's table has some 130,000 clones. Sequenced: PBMCs. The origin of the receptors is a man aged 18 to 35 in good health and CMV-seronegative.

The V gene is TRBV5-1, the J gene TRBJ2-5; weak D call: TRBD2 (6 bases). CDR3 length: 14 amino acids. Looked up from germline, CDR1 is SGHRS and CDR2 is YFSETQ. V was shortened by 2 bases and J by 2 bases, with 10 bases between the two germline ends. The CDR3 DNA reads TGCGCCAGCAGCTTTCTCGCGGGGCAAGAGACCCAGTACTTC. Residues: CASSFLAGQETQYF.

V and J are TRBV4-3 and TRBJ2-1; TRBD1 is a possible D gene (5 bases). This CDR3 spans 18 amino acids. Deletions cut 0 bases from V and 5 bases from J, with 20 bases between. Germline CDR1 reads LGHNA; CDR2 reads YSLEER. CDR3 sequence reads: CASSQEVGYVAGNNEQFF. The CDR3 nucleotides read TGCGCCAGCAGCCAAGAAGTCGGGTATGTAGCAGGGAACAATGAGCAGTTCTTC.

The CDR3 here is CASSQELKRGASVSYNEQFF. Here the CDR3 DNA reads TGCGCCAGCAGCCAAGAGTTAAAGCGGGGGGCCTCCGTCTCCTACAATGAGCAGTTCTTC. The chain carries TRBV4-3 and TRBJ2-1; 9 positions match TRBD2. Losses at the gene ends were 0 bases for V and 0 bases for J; bases not matched to a gene: 12. From germline, CDR1 is LGHNA and CDR2 YSLEER. This CDR3 has 20 residues.

This chain connects TRBV18 to TRBJ2-2; D is unresolved. The V gene's germline CDR1 is KGHSH and CDR2 LQKENI. The germline V and J ends were trimmed by 0 bases and 0 bases, with 17 bases remaining between them. This CDR3 has 19 amino acids. The DNA for the CDR3 is TGTGCCAGCTCACCACCGGGCAGGTCCTTAGTTGCGAACACCGGGGAGCTGTTTTTT. It yields the protein CASSPPGRSLVANTGELFF.

The chain joins TRBV19 to TRBJ1-5; D gene uncertain. The CDR3 totals 13 residues. CDR1 is LNHDA and CDR2 is SQIVND in the germline V gene (reference sequence). Trimming removed 1 base from V and 5 bases from J, with 6 bases in between. CDR3 loop: CASSIVLDQPQHF. DNA of the CDR3: TGTGCCAGTAGTATAGTACTGGATCAGCCCCAGCATTTT. Full variable domain (remainder filled in from reference TRBV19 and TRBJ1-5): DGGITQSPKYLFRKEGQNVTLSCEQNLNHDAMYWYRQDPGQGLRLIYYSQIVNDFQKGDIAEGYSVSREKKESFPLTVTSAQKNPTAFYLCASSIVLDQPQHFGDGTRLSIL.

The rearrangement joins TRBV4-3 to TRBJ1-2; 7 nucleotides align to TRBD1. Trimming took 2 bases from V and 10 from J; bases not matched to a gene: 7. The CDR3 runs to 13 residues. CDR1 LGHNA and CDR2 YSLEER come from the germline V gene. DNA of the CDR3: TGCGCCAGCAGCCAACCGGGACAGCGAATCTACACCTTC. Translating gives CASSQPGQRIYTF.

This chain connects TRBV5-1 to TRBJ1-6, with D possibly being TRBD1 (6 bases). Germline V gene lookup returns CDR1 SGHRS and CDR2 YFSETQ. V shed 3 bases and J shed 6 bases, with 13 bases lying between them. The CDR3 spans 15 residues. The CDR3 region has the DNA TGCGCCAGCAGCTCACAGGGAATGAGTAATTCACCCCTCCACTTT. It encodes CASSSQGMSNSPLHF.

The chain's CDR3 is CAWSSSTVQETQYF. The CDR3, as DNA: TGTGCCTGGAGTTCCTCGACTGTACAAGAGACCCAGTACTTC. The chain has TRBV30 and TRBJ2-5; D is unclear. Germline V lookup: CDR1 GTSNPN, CDR2 SVGIG (reference sequence). This CDR3 has 14 residues. The V and J ends lost 2 bases and 2 bases respectively, with 12 bases between them. The full variable domain, in which reference TRBV30 and TRBJ2-5 provide the parts outside the CDR3, is SQTIHQWPATLVQPVGSPLSLECTVEGTSNPNLYWYRQAAGRGLQLLFYSVGIGQISSEVPQNLSASRPQDRQFILSSKKLLLSDSGFYLCAWSSSTVQETQYFGPGTRLLVL.

The V and J genes are TRBV5-4 and TRBJ2-3, with D uncertain. Trimming stripped 0 bases from V and 6 bases from J, with 8 bases between. This CDR3 is built from 13 residues. Germline CDR1 is SGHNT and CDR2 is YYREEE (reference sequence). DNA of the CDR3: TGTGCCAGCAGCTTGGCCAACGGGGATACGCAGTATTTT. Translation: CASSLANGDTQYF.

The chain employs TRBV11-2 and TRBJ1-6, with 7 bases matching TRBD1. V lost 6 bases, J lost 7 bases, and 12 bases stayed unmatched. CDR3 length: 16 amino acids. CDR1 is SGHAT, CDR2 FQNNGV, per germline. As DNA, the CDR3 is TGTGCCAGCAGGACCCGGGTGGGACAGTCAAATTCACCCCTCCACTTT. Amino acids: CASRTRVGQSNSPLHF. The variable domain in full, with the rest retrieved from reference TRBV11-2 and TRBJ1-6, is EAGVAQSPRYKIIEKRQSVAFWCNPISGHATLYWYQQILGQGPKLLIQFQNNGVVDDSQLPKDRFSAERLKGVDSTLKIQPAKLEDSAVYLCASRTRVGQSNSPLHFGNGTRLTVT.

The chain uses TRBV28 and TRBJ2-7; D is unclear. CDR3 length: 11 residues. The germline V gene encodes CDR1 MDHEN and CDR2 SYDVKM. Trimming took off 7 bases at V and 3 bases at J, with 7 bases between the two ends. The CDR3 protein is CASNDNYEQYF. CDR3 DNA sequence: TGTGCCAGCAATGACAACTACGAGCAGTACTTC.

This chain links TRBV6-5 with TRBJ1-5; D unclear. The germline V gene has CDR1 MNHEY and CDR2 SVGAGI. Between the trimmed V and J ends, which lost 0 bases and 3 bases, there was a span of 9 bases. The CDR3 covers 15 residues. For the CDR3, the DNA is TGTGCCAGCAGTTACTCGTTCGGTTCCAATCAGCCCCAGCATTTT. Its protein product is CASSYSFGSNQPQHF.

The chain has TRBV7-9 and TRBJ2-2; D call uncertain. The V gene lost 5 bases and the J gene lost 9 bases, with 10 bases spanning the gap. The CDR3 sequence is 12 residues long. The germline CDR1 and CDR2 sequences are SEHNR and FQNEAQ (reference sequence). The CDR3 spells CASSPLRRELFF. CDR3 nucleotide sequence: TGTGCCAGCAGCCCCCTCAGGCGGGAGCTGTTTTTT.

The rearrangement joins TRBV28 to TRBJ2-7; 9 bases line up with TRBD2. The germline V gene encodes CDR1 MDHEN and CDR2 SYDVKM. This CDR3 contains 15 residues. J lost 2 bases, V lost 3 bases, and 5 bases had no gene match. The CDR3 sequence: CASSLGLAGTYEQYF. The CDR3 bases are TGTGCCAGCAGTTTGGGGCTAGCGGGGACCTACGAGCAGTACTTC.

V usage is TRBV30 and J usage is TRBJ2-1; 9 positions agree with TRBD2. CDR1 is GTSNPN and CDR2 is SVGIG in the germline V gene (reference sequence). V lost 2 bases and J lost 5; bases outside the gene matches: 7. The CDR3 length is 15 residues. DNA for the CDR3: TGTGCCTGGAGTTTCATAGCGGGGGCAAACAATGAGCAGTTCTTC. It codes for CAWSFIAGANNEQFF.

The gene calls are TRBV19 and TRBJ1-5; D ambiguous. In germline, CDR1 is LNHDA, CDR2 SQIVND (reference sequence). The V and J ends lost 4 bases and 3 bases respectively, with 10 bases between them. This CDR3 is 14 amino acids long. The DNA of the CDR3 is TGTGCCAGTAGTAAAGCGGCGGTCAATCAGCCCCAGCATTTT. Protein product: CASSKAAVNQPQHF.

This chain uses TRBV6-5 with TRBJ1-1; perhaps TRBD1 as D (6 bases). The germline V gene encodes CDR1 MNHEY and CDR2 SVGAGI. CDR3 size: 13 residues. The V end lost 6 bases, the J end lost 1 base, and 9 bases lay between the germline ends. The CDR3 reads CASRDRRNTEAFF. DNA for the CDR3: TGTGCCAGCAGAGACAGGCGGAACACTGAAGCTTTCTTT.

The chain joins TRBV28 to TRBJ1-1; TRBD1 agrees at 9 bases. Germline loops: CDR1 MDHEN, CDR2 SYDVKM. The V and J ends lost 6 bases and 5 bases, in that order; junction bases with no gene match: 16. The CDR3 runs 17 residues. The CDR3, as DNA: TGTGCCAGCAGCCTCCCTGGACAGGGGAGAGTGAGTACTGAAGCTTTCTTT. Its translation is CASSLPGQGRVSTEAFF.

The chain combines TRBV27 with TRBJ1-3, with D perhaps TRBD1 (6 bases). Trimming left V 5 bases short and J 0 bases short, with 17 bases between. The CDR3 consists of 17 residues. Looked up from germline, CDR1 is MNHEY and CDR2 is SMNVEV (reference sequence). The CDR3 spells CASSPHRGQSSGNTIYF. DNA of the CDR3: TGTGCCAGCAGTCCCCACCGGGGACAAAGCTCTGGAAACACCATATATTTT.

The chain has TRBV28 and TRBJ2-1; possible D gene TRBD2, 6 bases. Germline CDR1 and CDR2: MDHEN and SYDVKM. The CDR3 is 13 amino acids. The germline V and J ends were trimmed by 3 bases and 10 bases, with 13 bases remaining between them. The DNA of the CDR3 is TGTGCCAGCAGTTTTGGACTACTTACGGAGCAGTTCTTC. It encodes CASSFGLLTEQFF.